Below, one T cell receptor beta chain is given with its context. Sequencing used immunoSEQ multiplex PCR; TCRdb keeps in-frame clones, though not all of them. The sample contains some 240,000 clones, around 88% of which appear only once. Regarding treatment: about 20 received Ad26.COV2.S at low or high dose, single or two shots; several received placebo; per-sample allocation not given. Following the first vaccine or placebo injection, samples were taken on day 63. The sample comes from a study of Ad26.COV2.S vaccination and SARS-CoV-2 variants. The CDR3 length is 17 residues. The ends were cut back, 0 bases at V and 2 bases at J, with 13 bases in the middle. Germline loops: CDR1 SGHAT, CDR2 FQDESV (reference sequence).

The rearrangement joins TRBV11-1 to TRBJ2-2, with TRBD1 as a possible D gene (6 bases). The origin of this receptor is a person aged 18-60 years who received the Ad26.COV2.S COVID-19 vaccine or a placebo. The sample consisted of peripheral blood, taken in a trial of Ad26.COV2.S vaccine versus placebo. The CDR3 bases are TGTGCCAGCAGCTTAGCGGGGACACGGCCCAACACCGGGGAGCTGTTTTTT. Residues: CASSLAGTRPNTGELFF.